The 11 T cell receptor beta chains in this list originate from one sample, sequenced in a study of OX40 agonist ivuxolimab in advanced cancers. TCRdb keeps only in-frame clones here, not all; method: immunoSEQ multiplex PCR. Of more than 65,000 clones listed, 70% to 90% are singletons. The sequenced sample was CD4+ or CD8+ T cells sorted from blood, obtained in a trial of the OX40 agonist ivuxolimab. The receptors originated from an adult with an advanced solid tumor such as melanoma, head and neck, liver or kidney cancer.

This chain connects TRBV18 to TRBJ1-3; no reliable D call. Trimming took off 0 bases at V and 11 bases at J, with 11 bases between the two ends. There are 13 residues in the CDR3. CDR1 is KGHSH and CDR2 is LQKENI in the germline V gene. The CDR3 region has the DNA TGTGCCAGCTCACCACCCCGCAATCTGGCCATATATTTT. Translating gives CASSPPRNLAIYF.

This rearrangement joins TRBV19 to TRBJ2-4; D gene ambiguous. V was pared by 9 bases and J by 7 bases, with 22 bases between. From germline, CDR1 is LNHDA and CDR2 SQIVND (reference sequence). This CDR3 contains 15 residues. The CDR3 region is CASATQEKVGNIQYF. CDR3 nucleotide sequence: TGTGCCAGCGCCACCCAAGAGAAAGTAGGGAACATTCAGTACTTC.

This clone has a handful of counts. The chain links TRBV6-1 to TRBJ2-7, with TRBD1 matching over 11 bases. Germline CDR1 is MNHNS and CDR2 is SASEGT. Losses at the gene ends were 7 bases for V and 2 bases for J; bases not matched to a gene: 13. The CDR3 loop spans 17 amino acids. CDR3 nucleotide sequence: TGTGCCAGCACTGACCCGACGGGGGGACAGGGGGCCTACGAGCAGTACTTC. This gives the protein CASTDPTGGQGAYEQYF.

The rearrangement uses TRBV11-2 and TRBJ2-3; TRBD1 matches at 11 bases. This CDR3 comprises 17 residues. Germline V CDR1 and CDR2: SGHAT, FQNNGV. Unmatched junction bases numbered 11, after V lost 5 bases and J lost 4 bases. The CDR3 reads CASSKQLPGQGADTQYF. In DNA, the CDR3 is TGTGCCAGCAGCAAACAATTACCGGGACAGGGGGCAGATACGCAGTATTTT.

This clone showed up just a few times. This rearrangement joins TRBV5-5 to TRBJ1-1; 9 bases align to TRBD1. CDR1 SGHKS and CDR2 YYEKEE come from the germline V gene (reference sequence). The V gene end was trimmed by 4 bases and the J gene end by 3 bases; junction bases not matched to a gene: 10. The CDR3 extends over 16 amino acids. This CDR3 is CASSPTPGQGYTEAFF. The CDR3 DNA is TGTGCCAGCAGCCCTACCCCGGGACAGGGCTACACTGAAGCTTTCTTT. The variable domain in full, completed from reference TRBV5-5 and TRBJ1-1, reads DAGVTQSPTHLIKTRGQQVTLRCSPISGHKSVSWYQQVLGQGPQFIFQYYEKEERGRGNFPDRFSARQFPNYSSELNVNALLLGDSALYLCASSPTPGQGYTEAFFGQGTRLTVV.

The chain carries TRBV13 and TRBJ2-5, with 8 nucleotides matching TRBD1. Germline CDR1 and CDR2: PRHDT and FYEKMQ (reference sequence). V trimming: 1 base; J trimming: 0 bases; junction bases outside the gene matches: 1. The CDR3 has 15 amino acids. CDR3 loop: CASSLDRGYQETQYF. The CDR3 coding sequence is TGTGCCAGCAGCTTAGACAGGGGGTACCAAGAGACCCAGTACTTC.

The chain is built from TRBV9 and TRBJ1-4; D is unresolved. Germline assignment: CDR1 SGDLS and CDR2 YYNGEE. The V end was cut by 5 bases, the J end by 0 bases, with 14 bases between. This CDR3 comprises 16 residues. This CDR3 reads CASSPFGVSTNEKLFF. CDR3 sequence (DNA): TGTGCCAGCAGTCCGTTTGGAGTTTCAACTAATGAAAAACTGTTTTTT. Filled out from reference TRBV9 and TRBJ1-4, the complete variable domain reads DSGVTQTPKHLITATGQRVTLRCSPRSGDLSVYWYQQSLDQGLQFLIQYYNGEERAKGNILERFSAQQFPDLHSELNLSSLELGDSALYFCASSPFGVSTNEKLFFGSGTQLSVL.

The chain employs TRBV7-8 and TRBJ2-3; D perhaps matches TRBD1 (6 bases). V gave up 1 base and J gave up 0 bases, with 14 bases separating them. The germline V gene has CDR1 SGHVS and CDR2 FQNEAQ. This CDR3 contains 17 residues. CDR3 sequence (DNA): TGTGCCAGCAGCTTAGGGGTCAGGGGATCGAGCACAGATACGCAGTATTTT. As protein: CASSLGVRGSSTDTQYF.

This clone was picked up one time. The genes are TRBV19 and TRBJ2-3; 7 nucleotides align to TRBD1. The J segment lost 5 bases and the V segment lost 7 bases, leaving 12 bases of the junction unmatched. CDR1 is LNHDA and CDR2 is SQIVND in the germline V gene (reference sequence). This CDR3 contains 15 residues. The CDR3 loop reads CASTESTGYIDTQYF. The CDR3 bases are TGTGCCAGTACCGAATCGACAGGGTACATAGATACGCAGTATTTT. The complete variable domain, with remaining parts taken from reference TRBV19 and TRBJ2-3, reads DGGITQSPKYLFRKEGQNVTLSCEQNLNHDAMYWYRQDPGQGLRLIYYSQIVNDFQKGDIAEGYSVSREKKESFPLTVTSAQKNPTAFYLCASTESTGYIDTQYFGPGTRLTVL.

This chain uses TRBV7-2 with TRBJ2-5; tentatively, D is TRBD2 (5 bases). Per the germline V gene, CDR1 is SGHTA and CDR2 is FQGNSA. This CDR3 is 14 amino acids long. Trimming left V 1 base short and J 5 bases short, with 11 bases between. CDR3: CASSLVARRETQYF. DNA of the CDR3: TGTGCCAGCAGCTTAGTAGCTAGGAGGGAGACCCAGTACTTC.

This clone was seen a few times. The V and J genes are TRBV2 and TRBJ2-5; 13 bases agree with TRBD2. CDR3 size: 15 residues. V lost 7 bases to trimming and J lost 2 bases; unmatched junction nucleotides: 4. CDR1 SNHLY and CDR2 FYNNEI come from the germline V gene. CDR3 amino acids: CASMGTSGAQETQYF. The CDR3 nucleotides read TGTGCCAGCATGGGGACTAGCGGGGCACAAGAGACCCAGTACTTC.